The rows below give T cell receptor beta chains drawn from one sample of a study of HIV-infected patients and healthy controls. TCRdb redid the calling of the 5' RACE reads with MiXCR, one entry per CDR3 protein. Found here are approximately 9,000 distinct CDR3 sequences, over 7.5% of them singletons; the top ten hold around 11%. This specimen was blood, taken during antiretroviral therapy. These receptors were taken from an adult with HIV infection. Both conserved end residues are part of each CDR3. The D gene is left open where the match is weak. Not every row has a clone size; where given, it reads once, few, many or a size class.

j_call clone_size v_call d_call cdr3_nt cdr3_aa
TRBJ2-7 . TRBV6-4 . TGTGCCAGCACCTCCGCGCGTACCTCCTACGAGCAGTACTTC CASTSARTSYEQYF
TRBJ1-2 . TRBV7-9 . TGTGCCAGCAGCTTCAAGGGTTGGGGCTACACCTTC CASSFKGWGYTF
TRBJ1-4 . TRBV6-6 TRBD1 TGTGCCAGCAGTACTCCTCCGGGACAGGGGGCGCAAGAAAAACTGTTTTTT CASSTPPGQGAQEKLFF
TRBJ2-5 many TRBV4-1 . TGCGCCAGCAGCCAAGTGGGCCAGCGTGAAGAGACCCAGTACTTC CASSQVGQREETQYF
TRBJ2-5 . TRBV6-2/TRBV6-3 . TGTGCCAGCAGTTACGAGAAGACCCAGTACTTC CASSYEKTQYF
TRBJ2-3 medium-sized TRBV9 . TGTGCCAGCAGGGATCTCCCCTCCACAGATACGCAGTATTTT CASRDLPSTDTQYF
TRBJ2-7 medium-sized TRBV15 . TGTGCCACCAGCAGAGAGAGGGCAGGGCTCAGCCGCGAGCAGTACTTC CATSRERAGLSREQYF
TRBJ1-5 many TRBV24-1 . TGTGCCACCAGTGATTTCGGGAGCAATCAGCCCCAGCATTTT CATSDFGSNQPQHF
TRBJ2-6 few TRBV3-1 TRBD1 TGTGCCAGCAGCCCCCTGGCCGGGACAGGGGCGTCTGGGGCCAACGTCCTGACTTTC CASSPLAGTGASGANVLTF
TRBJ2-7 many TRBV18 TRBD2 TGTGCCAGCTCACCGGTAGCGGGACTTACCTACGAGCAGTACTTC CASSPVAGLTYEQYF
TRBJ2-2 many TRBV14 . TGTGCCAGCAGCCCCTTTAACACCGGGGAGCTGTTTTTT CASSPFNTGELFF
TRBJ2-2 many TRBV30 . TGTGCCTGGAGTAAACGGGGCGCGAACACCGGGGAGCTGTTTTTT CAWSKRGANTGELFF
TRBJ2-1 . TRBV7-2 TRBD1 TGTGCCAGCAGCTTAGACAGGGGTTTAAGGAATGAGCAGTTCTTC CASSLDRGLRNEQFF
TRBJ2-7 few TRBV5-5 . TGTGCCAGCAGCTTGGCGGACAGTCACTACGAGCAGTACTTC CASSLADSHYEQYF
TRBJ2-3 medium-sized TRBV24-1 TRBD2 TGTGCCACCTCCGGGCGGGGGGACACAGATACGCAGTATTTT CATSGRGDTDTQYF
TRBJ1-5 . TRBV5-5 . TGTGCCAGCAGCTTGGAGGGGCAGAGGGGGCAGCCCCAGCATTTT CASSLEGQRGQPQHF
TRBJ2-7 many TRBV2 . TGTGCCAGCAAAACAGGACCTAGGGAGCAGTACTTC CASKTGPREQYF
TRBJ1-4 . TRBV4-3 TRBD1 TGCGCCAGCAGCCAAGGATTCGGACAGGGGACTAATGAAAAACTGTTTTTT CASSQGFGQGTNEKLFF
TRBJ2-5 many TRBV7-2 . TGTGCCAGCAGCTTAGGGGGGCTGGAGACCCAGTACTTC CASSLGGLETQYF
TRBJ2-1 many TRBV7-2 . TGTGCCAGCAGCTCTGAGTTATACAATGAGCAGTTCTTC CASSSELYNEQFF
TRBJ2-5 many TRBV6-5 . TGTGCCAGCATGGGACACAGGTCATTTTCCCAAGAGACCCAGTACTTC CASMGHRSFSQETQYF
TRBJ2-3 many TRBV12-3/TRBV12-4 . TGTGCCAGCAGTTTTGGGGGGCCCAGCACAGATACGCAGTATTTT CASSFGGPSTDTQYF
TRBJ1-1 few TRBV3-1 . TGTGCCAGCAGCCAAGTGGAGGGCCTGGGTGAAGCTTTCTTT CASSQVEGLGEAFF
TRBJ1-2 medium-sized TRBV4-3 TRBD1 TGCGCCAGCAGCCAAGATGAGGCCAGGGGGATTGGCTACACCTTC CASSQDEARGIGYTF
TRBJ1-2 medium-sized TRBV29-1 . TGCAGCGTTGAAGCCATTACCTATGGCTACACCTTC CSVEAITYGYTF
TRBJ2-5 many TRBV20-1 TRBD2 TGCAGTGCTAGAGATAGCCGGGTTACTAGCGCGGAGGGGACCCAGTACTTC CSARDSRVTSAEGTQYF
TRBJ1-2 many TRBV20-1 . TGCAGTGCTAGAGACAGGGGCGGTGATGGCTACACCTTC CSARDRGGDGYTF
TRBJ2-7 . TRBV20-1 TRBD1 TGCAGTGCTACCGGGACAGCCTCCTACGAGCAGTACTTC CSATGTASYEQYF
TRBJ2-2 many TRBV2 . TGTGCCAGCAGAGCCGGGACCGCTCACACCGGGGAGCTGTTTTTT CASRAGTAHTGELFF
TRBJ2-1 many TRBV4-2 . TGTGCCAGCAGCCAAGATAGGGCTAGCAATGAGCAGTTCTTC CASSQDRASNEQFF
TRBJ2-7 . TRBV5-4 TRBD1 TGTGCCAGCAGTGCCGGGACAGCCGTTTCCTACGAGCAGTACTTC CASSAGTAVSYEQYF
TRBJ2-7 medium-sized TRBV12-3/TRBV12-4 . TGTGCCAGCAGTTTAGAAGGAACCACCTACGAGCAGTACTTC CASSLEGTTYEQYF
TRBJ2-2 many TRBV18 . TGTGCCAGCTCAGCGTTTCGCGCGAACACCGGGGAGCTGTTTTTT CASSAFRANTGELFF
TRBJ1-5 few TRBV28 . TGTGCCAGCAGTTTATTAGGACTGGAGGATCAGCCCCAGCATTTT CASSLLGLEDQPQHF
TRBJ2-1 many TRBV12-3/TRBV12-4 . TGTGCCAGCAGTTTAGTCCCGCGACTAGTCCTAAACAATGAGCAGTTCTTC CASSLVPRLVLNNEQFF
TRBJ2-7 . TRBV12-3/TRBV12-4 TRBD1 TGTGCCAGCAGTTGGGCCGGGACAGCCTGCGAGCAGTACTTC CASSWAGTACEQYF
TRBJ2-1 many TRBV7-2 . TGTGCCAGCAGCTTTGGCGTCCCGAAGGAGTTCTTC CASSFGVPKEFF
TRBJ2-2 many TRBV2 . TGTGCCAGCAGAGCAGACACCCCTAACACCGGGGAGCTGTTTTTT CASRADTPNTGELFF
TRBJ1-1 medium-sized TRBV28 . TGTGCCAGCAGTCGGGACACTATTAGCACTGAAGCTTTCTTT CASSRDTISTEAFF
TRBJ2-1 many TRBV5-1 TRBD1 TGCGCCAGCAGCTTGGGGTTACAGGGGGTCGATGAGCAGTTCTTC CASSLGLQGVDEQFF
TRBJ2-7 medium-sized TRBV27 TRBD2 TGTGCCAGCAGTACCGACCCCACTAGCGGGAGGTTGGACGAGCAGTACTTC CASSTDPTSGRLDEQYF
TRBJ2-7 . TRBV20-1 . TGCAGTGCTAGAGAGGTGTACTCCTACGAGCAGTACTTC CSAREVYSYEQYF
TRBJ2-1 many TRBV6-6 . TGTGCCAGCTCCACAGGGGGTAGCGGGAGAAATGAGCAGTTCTTC CASSTGGSGRNEQFF
TRBJ2-3 many TRBV12-5 . TGTGCTAGTGCCCCGCGTCCGGGGGCTGATACGCAGTATTTT CASAPRPGADTQYF
TRBJ1-3 once TRBV2 . TGTGCCAGCAGTGCGGCAACTGGAAACACCATATATTTT CASSAATGNTIYF
TRBJ2-7 medium-sized TRBV20-1 . TGCAGTGCTAGAGATCGGGGCTACGAGCAGTACTTC CSARDRGYEQYF